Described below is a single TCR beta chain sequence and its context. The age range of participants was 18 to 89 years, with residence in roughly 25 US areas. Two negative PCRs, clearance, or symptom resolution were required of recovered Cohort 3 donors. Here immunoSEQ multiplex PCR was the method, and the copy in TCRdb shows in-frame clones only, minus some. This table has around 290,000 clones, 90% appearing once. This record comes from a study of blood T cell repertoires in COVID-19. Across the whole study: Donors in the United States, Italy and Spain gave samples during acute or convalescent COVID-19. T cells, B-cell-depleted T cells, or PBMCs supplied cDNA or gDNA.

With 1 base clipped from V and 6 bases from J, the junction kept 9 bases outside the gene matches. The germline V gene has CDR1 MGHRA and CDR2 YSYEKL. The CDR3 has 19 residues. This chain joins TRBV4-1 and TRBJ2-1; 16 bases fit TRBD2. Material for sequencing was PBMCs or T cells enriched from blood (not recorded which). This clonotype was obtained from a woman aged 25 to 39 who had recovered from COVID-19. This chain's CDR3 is CASSQVSGLAGGPGNEQFF. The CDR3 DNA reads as TGCGCCAGCAGCCAAGTTTCGGGACTAGCGGGAGGGCCGGGCAATGAGCAGTTCTTC.